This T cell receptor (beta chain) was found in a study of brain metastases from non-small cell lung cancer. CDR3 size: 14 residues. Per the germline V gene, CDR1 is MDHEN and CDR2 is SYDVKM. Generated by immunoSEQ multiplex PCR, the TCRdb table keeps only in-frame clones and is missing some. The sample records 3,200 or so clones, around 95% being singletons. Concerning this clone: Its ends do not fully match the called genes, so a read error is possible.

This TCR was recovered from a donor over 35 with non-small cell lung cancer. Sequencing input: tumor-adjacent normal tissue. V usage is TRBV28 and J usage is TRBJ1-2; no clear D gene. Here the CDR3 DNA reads TGTGCCAGCAGTTTAGCCGGAGCTAACTATAGCTACACCTTC. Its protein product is CASSLAGANYSYTF.